Listed below are T cell receptor beta chains from one sample, sequenced in a study of CD8+CD57+ T cells in acquired aplastic anemia. One entry per CDR3 protein, called by TCRdb with MiXCR from the reads. This sample carries around 170,000 distinct CDR3 sequences, approximately 49% of them seen once, and the ten largest clones take around 3%. The sequencing input was sorted CD4+, CD8+, or CD8+CD57+ T cells (not recorded which) from PBMCs. These receptors were taken from a human donor in good health. The CDR3 runs from the conserved cysteine through the conserved F or W. A D gene is named only where the DNA matches it firmly. Clone size is stated in some rows and not others, as once, few, many or a class when expanded.

d_call	v_call	j_call	clone_size	cdr3_nt	cdr3_aa
NA	TRBV9	TRBJ1-2	few	TGTGCCAGCAGCGTAGTCGGATATGGCTACACCTTC	CASSVVGYGYTF
TRBD1	TRBV7-2	TRBJ1-1	once	TGTGCCAGCCGGGACAGCCTGAACACTGAAGCTTTCTTT	CASRDSLNTEAFF
NA	TRBV20-1	TRBJ2-7	NA	TGCAGTGCTACCCGCCGGGACCGGAGCTCCTACGAGCAGTACTTC	CSATRRDRSSYEQYF
NA	TRBV29-1	TRBJ1-4	once	TGCAGCGTCAAGACAGGTGGTAATGAAAAACTGTTTTTT	CSVKTGGNEKLFF
TRBD1	TRBV5-1	TRBJ1-1	many	TGCGCCAGCAGCGTTGGGGACAGCGGGTGGGACACTGAAGCTTTCTTT	CASSVGDSGWDTEAFF
NA	TRBV7-8	TRBJ2-7	few	TGTGCCAGCAGCTTACCTCTTGAGACTGCCAACTACGAGCAGTACTTC	CASSLPLETANYEQYF
NA	TRBV6-1	TRBJ1-1	few	TGTGCCAGCAGCTCACAGGGAGGGGTTAGAAACACTGAAGCTTTCTTT	CASSSQGGVRNTEAFF
NA	TRBV28	TRBJ2-5	NA	TGTGCCAGCAGAGACTCGCAGGGCTCCAGGGAGACCCAGTACTTC	CASRDSQGSRETQYF
NA	TRBV19	TRBJ2-3	NA	TGTGCCAGTAGTATAGATCGGGGGAGAGATACGCAGTATTTT	CASSIDRGRDTQYF
NA	TRBV29-1	TRBJ1-2	NA	TGCAGCGTATCAACCCCCAGCGAGGGCTTC	CSVSTPSEGF
TRBD2	TRBV11-3	TRBJ2-1	many	TGTGCCAGCAGCTTAGTGGCGGGAGGCGAGCAGTTCTTC	CASSLVAGGEQFF
TRBD2	TRBV5-6	TRBJ2-7	many	TGTGCCAGCAGCAGACTAGCGCGCTCCTACGAGCAGTACTTC	CASSRLARSYEQYF
TRBD1	TRBV20-1	TRBJ2-5	NA	TGCAGTGCTAAGGAGGGACAGGGACGGGGGAACCAAGAGACCCAGTACTTC	CSAKEGQGRGNQETQYF
TRBD1	TRBV10-3	TRBJ2-3	few	TGTGCCACCACCGAGGGACAGGGGAGCACAGATACGCAGTATTTT	CATTEGQGSTDTQYF
TRBD2	TRBV20-1	TRBJ2-7	NA	TGCAGTGCCCTACCGACTAGCGGGGGTTACGAGCAGTACTTC	CSALPTSGGYEQYF
NA	TRBV5-4	TRBJ1-6	NA	TGTGCCAGCAGCTCGGCAGGGTGGAATTCACCCCTCCACTTT	CASSSAGWNSPLHF
NA	TRBV5-8	TRBJ2-2	many	TGTGCCAGCATCCTCGGCAGGAACACCGGGGAGCTGTTTTTT	CASILGRNTGELFF
NA	TRBV6-1	TRBJ2-6	many	TGTGCCAGCTTCCACAGCTCTGGGGCCAACGTCCTGACTTTC	CASFHSSGANVLTF
NA	TRBV19	TRBJ2-7	NA	TGTGCCAGTAGTGGGGCTGGACGGCTCTCCTACGAGCAGTACTTC	CASSGAGRLSYEQYF
TRBD1	TRBV10-1	TRBJ2-3	NA	TGCGCCAGCAGTGTGGGGGACAGGGCAGATACGCAGTATTTT	CASSVGDRADTQYF
NA	TRBV12-3/TRBV12-4	TRBJ1-1	once	TGTGCCAGCAGTGGAGCAAGGGGTGGAACTGAAGCTTTCTTT	CASSGARGGTEAFF
TRBD2	TRBV24-1	TRBJ2-5	NA	TGTGCCACCAGTCTTAGCGGGAGGGAGACCCAGTACTTC	CATSLSGRETQYF
NA	TRBV5-1	TRBJ1-1	NA	TGCGCCAGCAGCTTGGACCTGAACACTGAAGCTTTCTTT	CASSLDLNTEAFF
NA	TRBV20-1	TRBJ1-4	many	TGCAGTGCTAACAGTAATGAAAAACTGTTTTTT	CSANSNEKLFF
TRBD1	TRBV27	TRBJ2-7	many	TGTGCCAGCAGTTTCGTCGGGCAGGGGGCTGTCGAGCAGTACTTC	CASSFVGQGAVEQYF
NA	TRBV5-1	TRBJ2-3	NA	TGCGCCAGCAGCTTGGCCGCGTCTCTCGGGGCAGATACGCAGTATTTT	CASSLAASLGADTQYF
NA	TRBV11-2	TRBJ2-2	NA	TGTGCCAGCAGCTTACTCCTGGACCCCGGGGAGCTGTTTTTT	CASSLLLDPGELFF
NA	TRBV11-2	TRBJ2-3	NA	TGTGCCAGCAGCCGACGGGATGCTAGCACAGATACGCAGTATTTT	CASSRRDASTDTQYF